The clone carrying this T cell receptor beta chain has more than one count but fewer than ten. The target antigen is unknown. These data come from a study of CD8 T cells in ankylosing spondylitis. This CDR3 has 12 amino acids. The V gene's germline CDR1 is SNHLY and CDR2 FYNNEI. With 5 bases clipped from V and 5 bases from J, the junction kept 3 bases outside the gene matches. Using its own MiXCR run on the 5' RACE reads, TCRdb lists one record per CDR3 protein. The sample consists of under 150,000 distinct CDR3 sequences, around 10% of them appearing once. Findings of the study overall: Enrichment of disease-linked clones was reportedly significant in matched ankylosing spondylitis synovial fluid. It appeared that ankylosing spondylitis blood was characterized by a TCR beta motif of several highly homologous variants.

V is TRBV2 and J is TRBJ2-7, with 7 bases aligning to TRBD2. The sequencing input was blood, either unsorted or a sorted T cell fraction (not recorded which). This receptor was identified in a female donor with ankylosing spondylitis or in good health (not recorded which). The CDR3 DNA sequence: TGTGCCAGCAGTAGACTAGCTGACGAGCAGTACTTC. As protein: CASSRLADEQYF.